Below, 11 T cell receptor beta chains from the same sample are listed, as sequenced in a study of cytomegalovirus exposure and HLA in healthy donors. PCR employed 60 Vbeta and 13 Jbeta primers. Only in-frame clones appear in the TCRdb table, and some are missing; sequencing was by immunoSEQ multiplex PCR. The profile shows over 100,000 clones, around two thirds of them singletons. Sequencing was done on a sample of PBMCs. Source of these receptors: a woman aged 40-49 years in good health and CMV-seronegative.

This chain connects TRBV6-4 to TRBJ1-6, with 9 positions matching TRBD1. The CDR3 has 18 amino acids. J was trimmed by 7 bases and V by 3 bases; bases with no gene match: 13. The germline V gene has CDR1 MRHNA and CDR2 SNTAGT. The CDR3 region is CASSERWDREVVNSPLHF. The CDR3 DNA is TGTGCCAGCAGTGAGAGGTGGGACAGGGAGGTGGTAAATTCACCCCTCCACTTT.

This chain links TRBV28 with TRBJ2-5; tentatively, D is TRBD2 (5 bases). Trimming took off 5 bases at V and 4 bases at J, with 11 bases between the two ends. The germline gives CDR1 MDHEN, CDR2 SYDVKM. This CDR3 is 13 amino acids long. CDR3 nucleotides: TGTGCCAGCAGTCTGACTAAGGGAGAGACCCAGTACTTC. Translation gives CASSLTKGETQYF.

The V gene is TRBV30, the J gene TRBJ1-3; no clear D. With 0 bases removed from V and 2 bases from J, the gap between germline ends came to 8 bases. CDR3 length: 14 amino acids. Germline CDR1 and CDR2: GTSNPN and SVGIG (reference sequence). CDR3 nucleotides: TGTGCCTGGAGTGTACCCGGGACTGGAAACACCATATATTTT. This encodes CAWSVPGTGNTIYF.

The chain combines TRBV5-4 with TRBJ2-2, with TRBD2 identical over 9 bases. Germline lookup yields CDR1 SGHNT and CDR2 YYREEE (reference sequence). CDR3 length: 17 amino acids. The V gene end was trimmed by 0 bases and the J gene end by 8 bases; junction bases not matched to a gene: 11. CDR3 nucleotide sequence: TGTGCCAGCAGCTTGGGAGTAGCGGGGGTCTCCCGGGGGGAGCTGTTTTTT. It is translated as CASSLGVAGVSRGELFF.

The gene calls are TRBV6-6 and TRBJ1-3; the match to TRBD1 covers 7 bases. Unmatched junction bases numbered 8, after V lost 6 bases and J lost 6 bases. Germline V CDR1 and CDR2: MNHNY, SVGAGI (reference sequence). The CDR3 is made up of 14 amino acids. Written as DNA, the CDR3 is TGTGCCAGCAGCTTCGCGGGACAGTCAAACACCATATATTTT. It is translated as CASSFAGQSNTIYF.

This clone was recorded only once. The chain employs TRBV6-5 and TRBJ2-2; TRBD1 agrees at 7 bases. The CDR3 spans 16 residues. Trimming at V came to 1 base and at J to 6 bases, leaving 8 bases not matched to a gene. CDR1 is MNHEY and CDR2 is SVGAGI in the germline V gene. CDR3 protein: CASSYYRDSYAGELFF. CDR3 sequence (DNA): TGTGCCAGCAGTTACTATCGGGACAGTTACGCCGGGGAGCTGTTTTTT.

V is TRBV7-2 and J is TRBJ1-2; 12 bases line up with TRBD1. This CDR3 has 14 residues. Trimming at V came to 5 bases and at J to 8 bases, leaving 6 bases not matched to a gene. Germline V gene lookup returns CDR1 SGHTA and CDR2 FQGNSA. CDR3 sequence reads: CASSPRDRGRGYTF. The CDR3 DNA follows: TGTGCCAGCAGCCCACGGGACAGGGGGCGAGGCTACACCTTC.

The chain is built from TRBV30 and TRBJ1-6, with a possible D match to TRBD1 (5 bases). Germline CDR1 and CDR2: GTSNPN and SVGIG (reference sequence). Trimming removed 1 base from V and 3 bases from J, with 7 bases in between. The CDR3 loop spans 14 amino acids. The CDR3 here is CAWSGQHYNSPLHF. Here the CDR3 DNA reads TGTGCCTGGAGTGGACAGCACTATAATTCACCCCTCCACTTT.

The chain is built from TRBV7-2 and TRBJ1-1; D uncertain. The V and J ends lost 3 bases and 10 bases respectively, with 12 bases between them. Germline CDR1 is SGHTA and CDR2 is FQGNSA. The CDR3 runs to 12 residues. The CDR3 region is CASSFLGGRAFF. The CDR3 region has the DNA TGTGCCAGCAGCTTTTTAGGCGGTAGAGCTTTCTTT. Drawing the rest from reference TRBV7-2 and TRBJ1-1, the complete variable domain is GAGVSQSPSNKVTEKGKDVELRCDPISGHTALYWYRQSLGQGLEFLIYFQGNSAPDKSGLPSDRFSAERTGGSVSTLTIQRTQQEDSAVYLCASSFLGGRAFFGQGTRLTVV.

In its sample, this clone was seen a few times. V and J are TRBV19 and TRBJ2-5; perhaps TRBD2 as D (5 bases). The CDR3 is made up of 13 amino acids. The V gene lost 4 bases and the J gene lost 5 bases, with 11 bases spanning the gap. Germline loops: CDR1 LNHDA, CDR2 SQIVND (reference sequence). CDR3 region: CASSTGGAETQYF. DNA for the CDR3: TGTGCCAGTAGTACCGGAGGTGCGGAGACCCAGTACTTC. Full variable domain (remainder filled in from reference TRBV19 and TRBJ2-5): DGGITQSPKYLFRKEGQNVTLSCEQNLNHDAMYWYRQDPGQGLRLIYYSQIVNDFQKGDIAEGYSVSREKKESFPLTVTSAQKNPTAFYLCASSTGGAETQYFGPGTRLLVL.

A few counts support this clone. The chain employs TRBV19 and TRBJ1-5, with 9 bases aligning to TRBD1. The CDR3 is made up of 16 amino acids. The germline V gene encodes CDR1 LNHDA and CDR2 SQIVND (reference sequence). V gave up 4 bases and J gave up 4 bases; unmatched junction bases: 8. CDR3 nucleotides: TGTGCCAGTAGTAAGGGACAGGGCTTAACAAATCAGCCCCAGCATTTT. Translating gives CASSKGQGLTNQPQHF.